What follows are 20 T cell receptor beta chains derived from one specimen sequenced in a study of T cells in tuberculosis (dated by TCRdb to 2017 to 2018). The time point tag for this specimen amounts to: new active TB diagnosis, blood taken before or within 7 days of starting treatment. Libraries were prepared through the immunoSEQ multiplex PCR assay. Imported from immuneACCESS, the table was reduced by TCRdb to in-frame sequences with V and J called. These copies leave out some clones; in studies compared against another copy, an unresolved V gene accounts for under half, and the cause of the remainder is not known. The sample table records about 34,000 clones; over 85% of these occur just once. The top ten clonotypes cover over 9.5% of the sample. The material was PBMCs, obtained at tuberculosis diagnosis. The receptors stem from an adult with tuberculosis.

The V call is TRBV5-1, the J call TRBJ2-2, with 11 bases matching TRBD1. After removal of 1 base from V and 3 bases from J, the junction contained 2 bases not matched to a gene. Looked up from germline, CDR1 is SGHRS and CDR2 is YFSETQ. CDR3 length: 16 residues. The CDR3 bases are TGCGCCAGCAGCTTGAGGACAGGGGGCGACACCGGGGAGCTGTTTTTT. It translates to CASSLRTGGDTGELFF.

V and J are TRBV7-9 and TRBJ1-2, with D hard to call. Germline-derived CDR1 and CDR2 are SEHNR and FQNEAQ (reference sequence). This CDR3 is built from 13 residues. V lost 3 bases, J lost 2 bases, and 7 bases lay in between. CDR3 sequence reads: CASSFGQNYGYTF. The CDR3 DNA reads TGTGCCAGCAGCTTTGGGCAGAACTATGGCTACACCTTC.

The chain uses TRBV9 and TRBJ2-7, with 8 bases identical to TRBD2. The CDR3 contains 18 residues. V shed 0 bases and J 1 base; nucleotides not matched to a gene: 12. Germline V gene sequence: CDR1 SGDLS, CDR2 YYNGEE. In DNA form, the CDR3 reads TGTGCCAGCAGCGTAGGGCCCCTGGGGTTAGCGGGGTCCTACGAGCAGTACTTC. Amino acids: CASSVGPLGLAGSYEQYF.

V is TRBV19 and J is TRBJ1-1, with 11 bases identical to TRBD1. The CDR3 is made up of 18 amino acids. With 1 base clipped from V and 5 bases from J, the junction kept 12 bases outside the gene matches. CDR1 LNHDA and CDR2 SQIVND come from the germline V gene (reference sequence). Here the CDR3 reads CASSIGPGQGAGGTEAFF. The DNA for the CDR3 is TGTGCCAGTAGTATAGGCCCCGGACAGGGGGCCGGTGGGACTGAAGCTTTCTTT.

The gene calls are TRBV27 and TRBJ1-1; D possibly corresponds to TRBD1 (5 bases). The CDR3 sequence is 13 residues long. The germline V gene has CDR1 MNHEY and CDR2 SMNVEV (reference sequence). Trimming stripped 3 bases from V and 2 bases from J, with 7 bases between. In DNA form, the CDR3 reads TGTGCCAGCAGTTTGGGGGGTAACACTGAAGCTTTCTTT. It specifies CASSLGGNTEAFF.

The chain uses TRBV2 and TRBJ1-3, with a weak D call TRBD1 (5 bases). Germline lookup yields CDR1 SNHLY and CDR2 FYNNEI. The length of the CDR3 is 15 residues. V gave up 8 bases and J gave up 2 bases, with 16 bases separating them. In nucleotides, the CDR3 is TGTGCCAGCCACGTCGGGGGTTCGGCTGGAAACACCATATATTTT. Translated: CASHVGGSAGNTIYF.

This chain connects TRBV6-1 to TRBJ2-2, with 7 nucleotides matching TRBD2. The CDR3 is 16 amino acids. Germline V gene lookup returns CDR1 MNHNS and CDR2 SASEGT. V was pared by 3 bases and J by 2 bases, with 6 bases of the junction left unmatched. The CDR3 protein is CASSDLASGNTGELFF. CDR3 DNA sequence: TGTGCCAGCAGTGATCTTGCTAGCGGAAACACCGGGGAGCTGTTTTTT.

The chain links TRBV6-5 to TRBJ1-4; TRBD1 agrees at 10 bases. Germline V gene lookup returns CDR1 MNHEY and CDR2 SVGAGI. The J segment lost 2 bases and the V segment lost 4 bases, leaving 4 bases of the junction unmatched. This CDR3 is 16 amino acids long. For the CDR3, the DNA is TGTGCCAGCAGTTCGACAGGGGGCATCACTAATGAAAAACTGTTTTTT. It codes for CASSSTGGITNEKLFF.

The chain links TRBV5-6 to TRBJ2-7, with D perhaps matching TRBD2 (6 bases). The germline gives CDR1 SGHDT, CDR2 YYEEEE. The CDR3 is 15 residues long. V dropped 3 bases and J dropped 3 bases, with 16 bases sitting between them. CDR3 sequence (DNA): TGTGCCAGCAGCTGGAAACTAGCTTCCTACTACGAGCAGTACTTC. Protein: CASSWKLASYYEQYF.

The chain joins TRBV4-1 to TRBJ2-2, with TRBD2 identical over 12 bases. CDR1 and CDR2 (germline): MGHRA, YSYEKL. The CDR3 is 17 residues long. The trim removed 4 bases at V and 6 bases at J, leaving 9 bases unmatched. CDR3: CASSRGTSGGIPGELFF. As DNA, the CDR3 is TGCGCCAGCAGCCGCGGAACTAGCGGGGGGATTCCCGGGGAGCTGTTTTTT.

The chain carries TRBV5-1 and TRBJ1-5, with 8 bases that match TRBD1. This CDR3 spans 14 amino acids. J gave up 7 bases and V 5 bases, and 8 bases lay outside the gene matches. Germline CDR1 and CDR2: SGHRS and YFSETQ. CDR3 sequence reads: CASSYGTGDQPQHF. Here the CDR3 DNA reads TGCGCCAGCAGTTATGGGACAGGAGACCAGCCCCAGCATTTT.

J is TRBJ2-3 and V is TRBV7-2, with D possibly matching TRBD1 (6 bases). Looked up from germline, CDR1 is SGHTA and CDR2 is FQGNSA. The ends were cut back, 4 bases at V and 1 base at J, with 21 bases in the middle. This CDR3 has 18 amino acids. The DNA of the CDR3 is TGTGCCAGCAGCTCGACCCGTGGGTGGGGGCTCCGCACAGATACGCAGTATTTT. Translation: CASSSTRGWGLRTDTQYF. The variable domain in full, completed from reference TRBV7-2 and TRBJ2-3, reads GAGVSQSPSNKVTEKGKDVELRCDPISGHTALYWYRQSLGQGLEFLIYFQGNSAPDKSGLPSDRFSAERTGGSVSTLTIQRTQQEDSAVYLCASSSTRGWGLRTDTQYFGPGTRLTVL.

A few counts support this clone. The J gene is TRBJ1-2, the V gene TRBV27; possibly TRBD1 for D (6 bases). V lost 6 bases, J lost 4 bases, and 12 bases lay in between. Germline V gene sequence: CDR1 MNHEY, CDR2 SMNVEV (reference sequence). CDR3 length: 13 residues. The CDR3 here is CASSWTAGYGYTF. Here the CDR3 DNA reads TGTGCCAGCAGCTGGACAGCCGGCTATGGCTACACCTTC.

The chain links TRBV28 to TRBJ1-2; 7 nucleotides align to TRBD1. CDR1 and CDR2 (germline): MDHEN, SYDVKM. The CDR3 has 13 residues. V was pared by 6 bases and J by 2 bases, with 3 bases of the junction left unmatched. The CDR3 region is CASRSGQNYGYTF. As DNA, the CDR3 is TGTGCCAGCAGGTCGGGACAGAACTATGGCTACACCTTC.

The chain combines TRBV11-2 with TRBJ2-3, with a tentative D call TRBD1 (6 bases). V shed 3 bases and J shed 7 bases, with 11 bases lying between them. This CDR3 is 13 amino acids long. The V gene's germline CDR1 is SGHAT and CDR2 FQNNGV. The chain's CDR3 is CASSLSQGNTQYF. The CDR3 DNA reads TGTGCCAGCAGCTTGAGCCAGGGGAATACGCAGTATTTT.

In DNA form, the CDR3 reads TGTGCCAGCAGCGTAGGTGGCGGGAGGGGGGATGAGCAGTTCTTC. Protein sequence: CASSVGGGRGDEQFF. The J gene is TRBJ2-1, the V gene TRBV9; TRBD2 aligns across 9 bases. CDR1 and CDR2 (germline): SGDLS, YYNGEE. V shed 0 bases and J 8 bases; nucleotides not matched to a gene: 6. The length of the CDR3 is 15 residues.

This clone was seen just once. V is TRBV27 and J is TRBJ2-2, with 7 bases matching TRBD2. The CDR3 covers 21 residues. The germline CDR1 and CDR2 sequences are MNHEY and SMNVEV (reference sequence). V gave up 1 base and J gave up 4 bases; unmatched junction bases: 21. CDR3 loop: CASSLFRGEYSGSRSTGELFF. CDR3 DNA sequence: TGTGCCAGCAGTTTATTCCGGGGGGAATATTCGGGCAGCAGGTCCACCGGGGAGCTGTTTTTT.

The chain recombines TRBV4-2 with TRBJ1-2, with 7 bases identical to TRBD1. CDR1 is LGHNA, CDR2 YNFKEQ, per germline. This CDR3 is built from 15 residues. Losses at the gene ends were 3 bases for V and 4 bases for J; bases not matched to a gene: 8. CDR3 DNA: TGTGCCAGCAGCCATGAACAGGGGATCCCCTATGGCTACACCTTC. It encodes CASSHEQGIPYGYTF.

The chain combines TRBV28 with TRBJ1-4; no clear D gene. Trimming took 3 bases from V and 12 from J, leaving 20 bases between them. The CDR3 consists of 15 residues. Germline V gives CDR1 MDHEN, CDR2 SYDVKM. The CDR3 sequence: CASSFSGFLVEELFF. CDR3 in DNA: TGTGCCAGCAGTTTCTCTGGGTTTCTTGTCGAGGAACTGTTTTTT.

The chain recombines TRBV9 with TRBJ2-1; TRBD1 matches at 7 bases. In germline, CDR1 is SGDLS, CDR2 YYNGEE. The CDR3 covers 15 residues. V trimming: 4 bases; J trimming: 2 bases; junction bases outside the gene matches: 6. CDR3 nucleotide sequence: TGTGCCAGCAGCCTAACCGGGACAGCCTACAATGAGCAGTTCTTC. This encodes CASSLTGTAYNEQFF.